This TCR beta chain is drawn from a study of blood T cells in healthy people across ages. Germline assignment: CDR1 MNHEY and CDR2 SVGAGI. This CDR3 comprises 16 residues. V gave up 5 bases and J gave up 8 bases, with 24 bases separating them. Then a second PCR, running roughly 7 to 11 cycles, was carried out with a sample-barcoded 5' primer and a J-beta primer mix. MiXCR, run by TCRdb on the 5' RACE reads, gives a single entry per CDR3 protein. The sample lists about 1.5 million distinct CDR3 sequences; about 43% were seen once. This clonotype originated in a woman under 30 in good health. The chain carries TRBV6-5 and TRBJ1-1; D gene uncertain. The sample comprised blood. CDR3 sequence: CASSPSSRQGPVEAFF. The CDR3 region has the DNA TGTGCCAGCAGTCCCTCCTCTCGACAAGGGCCCGTCGAAGCTTTCTTT.